The rows below give T cell receptor beta chains drawn from one sample of a study of cytomegalovirus exposure and HLA in healthy donors. Sequencing used immunoSEQ multiplex PCR; TCRdb keeps in-frame clones, though not all of them. This table has under 250,000 clones, roughly 79% appearing once. Source material: PBMCs. The receptors here all came from a male donor in good health and CMV-seronegative. Each CDR3 is given without its conserved first and last residue. Clone size, where shown, is once, few, many, or a class for clones that have expanded.

J: TRBJ1-3; size: few; V: TRBV6-5; CDR3: ASSSLGNTIY
J: TRBJ1-2; size: .; V: TRBV6-5; CDR3: ASSYTPTGGAGGYT
J: TRBJ2-7; size: .; V: TRBV5-1; CDR3: ASTKGGGVTEQY
J: TRBJ1-6; size: few; V: TRBV19; CDR3: ASSSVGDSPLH
J: TRBJ2-1; size: .; V: TRBV4-1; CDR3: ASGSGGREQF
J: TRBJ2-1; size: once; V: TRBV28; CDR3: ASSTRDRGLNEQF
J: TRBJ1-1; size: few; V: TRBV7-9; CDR3: ASSRGSGGGTEAF
J: TRBJ1-1; size: .; V: TRBV5-6; CDR3: ASSLSVNTEAF
J: TRBJ2-5; size: .; V: TRBV9; CDR3: ASSARQGETQY
J: TRBJ2-7; size: .; V: TRBV6-1; CDR3: ASRVRAPYEQY
J: TRBJ1-1; size: .; V: TRBV11-1; CDR3: ASSLDRGLDVTEAF
J: TRBJ1-2; size: .; V: TRBV6-5; CDR3: ASSYSKGQVYGYT
J: TRBJ2-1; size: .; V: TRBV15; CDR3: ATSRDSGSGEQF
J: TRBJ1-2; size: .; V: TRBV7-2; CDR3: ASSSEGYDYGYT
J: TRBJ2-1; size: .; V: TRBV4-3; CDR3: ASSQDQSRGAGNEQF
J: TRBJ1-4; size: .; V: TRBV11-2; CDR3: ASSLGLKLF
J: TRBJ1-1; size: .; V: TRBV9; CDR3: ASSVVTGLWSEAF
J: TRBJ2-1; size: .; V: TRBV19; CDR3: ASRGGLVRGEQF
J: TRBJ1-1; size: .; V: TRBV7-8; CDR3: ASSRTGGGPEAF
J: TRBJ2-7; size: few; V: TRBV19; CDR3: ASSISVHEQY